This TCR beta chain was captured in a study of cytomegalovirus exposure and HLA in healthy donors. Use of 60 Vbeta and 13 Jbeta primers characterized the PCR. Profiling relied on immunoSEQ multiplex PCR, and the TCRdb table lists in-frame clones only, not all of them. The repertoire has around 200,000 clones, 70% to 75% of them found once; the top ten carry around 3.2%. Overall study results and limits: Presence/absence results assume similar sequencing depth per donor, which may not hold.

With regard to this clone: Its antigen remains unidentified.

The source is a woman in her 30s in good health and CMV-seropositive. Material: PBMCs.

The CDR3 loop reads CASSLPFSGVQYF. In DNA form, the CDR3 reads TGTGCCAGCAGCTTGCCCTTTTCCGGGGTGCAGTACTTC. This rearrangement joins TRBV5-6 to TRBJ2-7; TRBD2 is a possible D gene (5 bases). This CDR3 contains 13 residues. Germline lookup yields CDR1 SGHDT and CDR2 YYEEEE. The V end was cut by 1 base, the J end by 9 bases, with 14 bases between.